These T cell receptor beta chains were read from a single sample in a study of shared clonotypes between healthy human individuals. Using immunoSEQ multiplex PCR, the repertoire was profiled, and TCRdb retains in-frame clones only, with some absent. The sample includes about 380,000 clones, approximately 96% of them seen just once. Sequenced input: memory CD8+ T cells sorted from blood. The source is a young man in good health. Both conserved end residues are part of each CDR3. A D gene is named only where the DNA matches it firmly. Expanded clones are given a class, and other clones once, few, many or no size at all.

TRBD1,TRBV10-1,once,TRBJ2-3,CASSESGQGGNTQYF,TGCGCCAGCAGTGAGTCGGGACAGGGGGGAAATACGCAGTATTTT
TRBD1,TRBV30,-,TRBJ1-1,CAWSDETGVPEAFF,TGTGCCTGGAGTGACGAAACAGGGGTTCCTGAAGCTTTCTTT
-,TRBV7-9,-,TRBJ1-4,CASSLSSTGRGNEKLFF,TGTGCCAGCAGCTTAAGTTCCACGGGGAGAGGTAATGAAAAACTGTTTTTT
-,TRBV11-2,-,TRBJ2-1,CASSLGDFNEQFF,TGTGCCAGCAGCTTAGGAGATTTCAATGAGCAGTTCTTC
TRBD1,TRBV9,-,TRBJ2-5,CASSVEPGQSWTQYF,TGTGCCAGCAGCGTAGAACCGGGACAGTCGTGGACCCAGTACTTC
TRBD1,TRBV28,-,TRBJ2-7,CASRQPGTGGYEQYF,TGTGCCAGCCGACAACCCGGGACAGGGGGCTACGAGCAGTACTTC
-,TRBV7-9,-,TRBJ1-4,CASSFEAATNEKLFF,TGTGCCAGCAGCTTCGAGGCAGCAACTAATGAAAAACTGTTTTTT
-,TRBV28,-,TRBJ1-5,CASSLSGPRGNQPQHF,TGTGCCAGCAGTTTATCGGGGCCAAGGGGCAATCAGCCCCAGCATTTT
-,TRBV28,once,TRBJ2-7,CASSLSRRGEQYF,TGTGCCAGCAGTCTGTCGAGACGGGGCGAGCAGTACTTC
-,TRBV20-1,-,TRBJ1-5,CSAKWGQPQHF,TGCAGTGCTAAGTGGGGCCAGCCCCAGCATTTT
-,TRBV9,-,TRBJ1-5,CASSDGSGRPQHF,TGTGCCAGCAGCGACGGCTCAGGGCGGCCCCAGCATTTT
-,TRBV6-1,-,TRBJ1-2,CATTPPGRTNYGYTF,TGTGCCACCACCCCCCCGGGACGGACCAACTATGGCTACACCTTC
TRBD1,TRBV18,-,TRBJ2-1,CASSLRDRGFGKTYNEQFF,TGTGCCAGCTCTCTCCGGGACAGGGGTTTCGGGAAGACCTACAATGAGCAGTTCTTC
-,TRBV27,once,TRBJ2-3,CASSLTIGRADTQYF,TGTGCCAGCAGTTTGACTATCGGAAGGGCAGATACGCAGTATTTT